What follows are 16 T cell receptor beta chains derived from one specimen sequenced in a study of blood T cells in healthy people across ages. A J-beta primer mix and a sample-barcoded 5' primer were used in a second PCR of roughly 6 to 11 cycles. TCRdb reprocessed the 5' RACE reads via MiXCR and lists one record per CDR3 protein. The top ten clones hold roughly 7.9% of a sample with 1.4 million to 1.5 million distinct CDR3 sequences, 42% of them seen once. The sample consisted of blood. These receptors all stem from a young woman in good health.

J is TRBJ1-5 and V is TRBV12-3 or TRBV12-4; TRBD1 aligns across 7 bases. Trimming removed 6 bases from V and 1 base from J; junction bases left unmatched: 3. The CDR3 has 14 amino acids. CDR3 nucleotides: TGTGCCAGCAGGGGGACAGCAAGCAATCAGCCCCAGCATTTT. Translation: CASRGTASNQPQHF.

This clonotype was found once. The V call is TRBV2, the J call TRBJ2-1; 8 bases are shared with TRBD1. V was pared by 6 bases and J by 4 bases, with 8 bases of the junction left unmatched. Germline V gives CDR1 SNHLY, CDR2 FYNNEI. The CDR3 runs 15 residues. CDR3 coding DNA: TGTGCCAGCAGAGAAAGGGACAGGCAATACAATGAGCAGTTCTTC. Translating gives CASRERDRQYNEQFF.

This sequence joins TRBV11-2 and TRBJ2-5; D is unclear. This CDR3 region has 15 residues. Germline V gene lookup returns CDR1 SGHAT and CDR2 FQNNGV. Trimming cost V 0 bases and J 0 bases, with 8 bases left between them. As DNA, the CDR3 is TGTGCCAGCAGCTTAGAAGGGCGTTACCAAGAGACCCAGTACTTC. This translates into CASSLEGRYQETQYF.

The J gene is TRBJ2-7, the V gene TRBV7-9, with D unresolved. This CDR3 has 18 residues. Trimming removed 1 base from V and 7 bases from J, with 26 bases in between. Per the germline V gene, CDR1 is SEHNR and CDR2 is FQNEAQ (reference sequence). The CDR3 loop is CASSLGPKLSAVLDEQYF. As DNA, the CDR3 is TGTGCCAGCAGCTTAGGGCCCAAGTTAAGCGCCGTTTTGGATGAGCAGTACTTC.

This chain uses TRBV25-1 with TRBJ2-7; TRBD2 matches 10 bases. The CDR3 consists of 13 residues. The V segment lost 5 bases and the J segment 6 bases; nucleotides outside the gene matches: 4. The germline CDR1 and CDR2 sequences are MGHDK and SYGVNS. CDR3 sequence (DNA): TGTGCCAGCAGTAATAGCGGGAGGCTCGAGCAGTACTTC. Translating gives CASSNSGRLEQYF.

Only a few counts were recorded for this clonotype. V gene TRBV4-1 combines with J gene TRBJ2-7, with D uncertain. CDR1 is MGHRA, CDR2 YSYEKL, per germline. This CDR3 contains 13 residues. V lost 0 bases and J lost 5, with 8 bases in between. The CDR3 sequence is CASSQEGPNEQYF. As DNA, the CDR3 is TGCGCCAGCAGCCAAGAAGGTCCAAACGAGCAGTACTTC.

V and J are TRBV4-1 and TRBJ2-7, with D perhaps TRBD2 (6 bases). V lost 4 bases, J lost 11 bases, and 18 bases lay in between. The germline V gene has CDR1 MGHRA and CDR2 YSYEKL. This CDR3 comprises 13 residues. The CDR3 DNA reads TGCGCCAGCAGCCCTCCGGAGGGTCAGGGAGAGTACTTC. This encodes CASSPPEGQGEYF.

The V gene is TRBV20-1, the J gene TRBJ2-1; 11 nucleotides align to TRBD2. CDR1 and CDR2 from the germline V gene are DFQATT and SNEGSKA (reference sequence). The ends lost 0 bases at V and 8 bases at J; junction bases unmatched: 12. This CDR3 is 17 amino acids long. The CDR3 sequence is CSARDQRASGRWYEQFF. The CDR3 DNA reads TGCAGTGCTAGAGATCAGAGGGCTAGCGGGAGGTGGTATGAGCAGTTCTTC.

The rearrangement links TRBV2 to TRBJ1-2; 7 bases match TRBD1. The CDR3 is 14 residues long. Germline V gene sequence: CDR1 SNHLY, CDR2 FYNNEI. V dropped 6 bases and J dropped 0; count of bases not matched to a gene: 4. Written as DNA, the CDR3 is TGTGCCAGCAGGGGGGACAGCGCTAACTATGGCTACACCTTC. It translates to CASRGDSANYGYTF.

There are a few counts of this clonotype. The V call is TRBV25-1, the J call TRBJ2-7; D possibly uses TRBD1 or TRBD2 (6 bases each). Germline V gene lookup returns CDR1 MGHDK and CDR2 SYGVNS. Trimming removed 8 bases from V and 5 bases from J, with 16 bases in between. The CDR3 totals 13 residues. The CDR3 DNA is TGTGCCAGCTCGACGGGGGCCCTCAACGAGCAGTACTTC. As protein: CASSTGALNEQYF.

This clonotype turned up a few times. The chain uses TRBV6-5 and TRBJ2-3, with a weak D call TRBD2 (6 bases). Trimming took 6 bases from V and 4 from J, leaving 11 bases between them. The CDR3 runs 13 residues. The V gene's germline CDR1 is MNHEY and CDR2 SVGAGI. CDR3 amino acids: CASSKGRPDTQYF. CDR3 coding DNA: TGTGCCAGCAGCAAGGGGAGGCCAGATACGCAGTATTTT.

This clonotype was seen only once. The rearrangement links TRBV20-1 to TRBJ2-1; the match to TRBD1 covers 10 bases. V lost 2 bases and J lost 10; bases outside the gene matches: 17. Germline lookup yields CDR1 DFQATT and CDR2 SNEGSKA (reference sequence). CDR3 size: 17 residues. CDR3 loop: CSARPLPGQGMVYEQFF. The CDR3 region has the DNA TGCAGTGCTAGACCTCTTCCGGGACAGGGGATGGTCTACGAGCAGTTCTTC.

This CDR3 is CASYHGKLFF. CDR3 bases: TGTGCCAGCTATCACGGAAAACTGTTTTTT. This chain links TRBV6-2 or TRBV6-3 with TRBJ1-4; D gene ambiguous. Per germline, CDR1 MNHEY and CDR2 SVGEGT. There are 10 residues in the CDR3. V shed 8 bases and J shed 10 bases, with 8 bases lying between them.

A few counts support this clonotype. This chain connects TRBV6-2 or TRBV6-3 to TRBJ1-1; 9 nucleotides line up with TRBD1. Trimming at V came to 8 bases and at J to 5 bases, leaving 3 bases not matched to a gene. Per the germline V gene, CDR1 is MNHEY and CDR2 is SVGEGT. The CDR3 has 12 residues. The CDR3 here is CASGQGLTEAFF. The CDR3 DNA follows: TGTGCCAGCGGACAGGGGTTAACTGAAGCTTTCTTT.

This clonotype turned up a few times. The J gene is TRBJ2-7, the V gene TRBV20-1; D uncertain. The CDR3 runs 13 residues. Between the trimmed V and J ends, which lost 1 base and 4 bases, there was a span of 11 bases. Germline V lookup: CDR1 DFQATT, CDR2 SNEGSKA (reference sequence). CDR3 DNA sequence: TGCAGTGCTAGAGTTCAGGCAGATTACGAGCAGTACTTC. It codes for CSARVQADYEQYF.

V gene TRBV11-1 combines with J gene TRBJ2-3, with a weak D call TRBD2 (5 bases). Trimming removed 6 bases at V and 0 bases at J, with 13 bases between. This CDR3 comprises 15 residues. The germline V gene encodes CDR1 SGHAT and CDR2 FQDESV (reference sequence). The CDR3 DNA reads TGTGCCAGCAGAGAGTCGGGGATAAGCACAGATACGCAGTATTTT. Encoded protein: CASRESGISTDTQYF.